Given below is one TCR beta chain in context. This record comes from a study of blood T cells in healthy people across ages. Sample-barcoded 5' priming and a J-beta primer mix drove a second PCR of about 6 to 11 cycles. Paired-end reads containing CDR3 totaled no fewer than 2.5 million for each sample. MiXCR, applied by TCRdb to the 5' RACE reads, yields one record per CDR3 protein. The sample gives 550,000 to 600,000 distinct CDR3 sequences, around 50% of which show up once; 20% to 25% is in the top ten. Trimming stripped 0 bases from V and 0 bases from J, with 10 bases between. Germline V gene data show CDR1 as SGHRS and CDR2 as YFSETQ. There are 16 residues in the CDR3.

V is TRBV5-1 and J is TRBJ2-1; perhaps D is TRBD1 or TRBD2 (5 bases each). The TCR comes from an elderly man in good health. Material: blood. The CDR3: CASSLASGSSYNEQFF. The CDR3 DNA sequence: TGCGCCAGCAGCTTGGCCTCAGGGAGCTCCTACAATGAGCAGTTCTTC.